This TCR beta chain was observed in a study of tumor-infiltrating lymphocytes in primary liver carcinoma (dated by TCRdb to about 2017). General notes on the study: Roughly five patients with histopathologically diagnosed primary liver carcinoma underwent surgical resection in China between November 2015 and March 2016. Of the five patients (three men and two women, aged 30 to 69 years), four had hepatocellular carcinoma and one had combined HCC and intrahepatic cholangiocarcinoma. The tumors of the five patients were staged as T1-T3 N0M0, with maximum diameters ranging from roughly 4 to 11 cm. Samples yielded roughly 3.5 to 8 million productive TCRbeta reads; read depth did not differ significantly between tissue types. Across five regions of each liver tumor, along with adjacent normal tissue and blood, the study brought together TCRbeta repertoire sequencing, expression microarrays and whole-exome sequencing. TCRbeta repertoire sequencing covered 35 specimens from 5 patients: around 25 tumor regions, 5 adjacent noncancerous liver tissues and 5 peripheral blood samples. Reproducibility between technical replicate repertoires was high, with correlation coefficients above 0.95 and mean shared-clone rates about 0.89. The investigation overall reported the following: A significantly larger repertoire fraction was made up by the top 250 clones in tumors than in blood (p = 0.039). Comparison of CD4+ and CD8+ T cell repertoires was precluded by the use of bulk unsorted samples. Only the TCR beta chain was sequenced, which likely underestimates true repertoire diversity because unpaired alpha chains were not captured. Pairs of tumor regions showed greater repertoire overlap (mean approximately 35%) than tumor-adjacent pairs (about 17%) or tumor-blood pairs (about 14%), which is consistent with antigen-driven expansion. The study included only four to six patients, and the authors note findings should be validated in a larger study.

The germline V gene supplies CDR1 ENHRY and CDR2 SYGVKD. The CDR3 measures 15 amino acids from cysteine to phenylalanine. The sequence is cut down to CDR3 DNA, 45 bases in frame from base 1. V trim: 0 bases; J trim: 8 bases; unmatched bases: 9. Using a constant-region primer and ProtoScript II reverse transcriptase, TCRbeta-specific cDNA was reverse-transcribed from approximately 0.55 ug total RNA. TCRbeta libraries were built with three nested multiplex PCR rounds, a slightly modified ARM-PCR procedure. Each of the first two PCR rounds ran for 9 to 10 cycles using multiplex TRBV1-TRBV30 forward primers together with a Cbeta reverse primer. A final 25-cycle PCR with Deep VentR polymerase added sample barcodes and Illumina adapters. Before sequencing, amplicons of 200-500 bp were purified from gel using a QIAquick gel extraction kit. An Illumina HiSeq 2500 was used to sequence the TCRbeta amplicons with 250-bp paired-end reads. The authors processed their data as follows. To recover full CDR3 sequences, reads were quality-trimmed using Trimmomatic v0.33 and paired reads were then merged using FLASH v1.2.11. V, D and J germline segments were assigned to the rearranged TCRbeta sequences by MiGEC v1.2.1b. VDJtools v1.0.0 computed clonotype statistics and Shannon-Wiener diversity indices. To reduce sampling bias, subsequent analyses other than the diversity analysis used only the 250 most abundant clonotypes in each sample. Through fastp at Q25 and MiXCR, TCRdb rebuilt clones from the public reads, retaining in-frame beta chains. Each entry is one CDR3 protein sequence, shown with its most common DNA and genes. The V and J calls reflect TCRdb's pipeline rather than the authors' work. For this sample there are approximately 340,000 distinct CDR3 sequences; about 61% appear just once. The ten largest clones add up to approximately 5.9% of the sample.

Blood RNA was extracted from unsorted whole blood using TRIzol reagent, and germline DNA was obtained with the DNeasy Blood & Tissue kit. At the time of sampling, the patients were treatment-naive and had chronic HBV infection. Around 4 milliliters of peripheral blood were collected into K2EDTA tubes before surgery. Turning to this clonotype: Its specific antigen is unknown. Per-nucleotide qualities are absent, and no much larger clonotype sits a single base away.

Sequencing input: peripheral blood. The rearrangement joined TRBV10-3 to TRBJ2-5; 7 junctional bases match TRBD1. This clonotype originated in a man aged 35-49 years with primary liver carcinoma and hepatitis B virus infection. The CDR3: CAISESTGIVDTQYF. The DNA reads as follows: TGTGCCATCAGTGAGTCGACAGGGATTGTGGATACCCAGTACTTC.